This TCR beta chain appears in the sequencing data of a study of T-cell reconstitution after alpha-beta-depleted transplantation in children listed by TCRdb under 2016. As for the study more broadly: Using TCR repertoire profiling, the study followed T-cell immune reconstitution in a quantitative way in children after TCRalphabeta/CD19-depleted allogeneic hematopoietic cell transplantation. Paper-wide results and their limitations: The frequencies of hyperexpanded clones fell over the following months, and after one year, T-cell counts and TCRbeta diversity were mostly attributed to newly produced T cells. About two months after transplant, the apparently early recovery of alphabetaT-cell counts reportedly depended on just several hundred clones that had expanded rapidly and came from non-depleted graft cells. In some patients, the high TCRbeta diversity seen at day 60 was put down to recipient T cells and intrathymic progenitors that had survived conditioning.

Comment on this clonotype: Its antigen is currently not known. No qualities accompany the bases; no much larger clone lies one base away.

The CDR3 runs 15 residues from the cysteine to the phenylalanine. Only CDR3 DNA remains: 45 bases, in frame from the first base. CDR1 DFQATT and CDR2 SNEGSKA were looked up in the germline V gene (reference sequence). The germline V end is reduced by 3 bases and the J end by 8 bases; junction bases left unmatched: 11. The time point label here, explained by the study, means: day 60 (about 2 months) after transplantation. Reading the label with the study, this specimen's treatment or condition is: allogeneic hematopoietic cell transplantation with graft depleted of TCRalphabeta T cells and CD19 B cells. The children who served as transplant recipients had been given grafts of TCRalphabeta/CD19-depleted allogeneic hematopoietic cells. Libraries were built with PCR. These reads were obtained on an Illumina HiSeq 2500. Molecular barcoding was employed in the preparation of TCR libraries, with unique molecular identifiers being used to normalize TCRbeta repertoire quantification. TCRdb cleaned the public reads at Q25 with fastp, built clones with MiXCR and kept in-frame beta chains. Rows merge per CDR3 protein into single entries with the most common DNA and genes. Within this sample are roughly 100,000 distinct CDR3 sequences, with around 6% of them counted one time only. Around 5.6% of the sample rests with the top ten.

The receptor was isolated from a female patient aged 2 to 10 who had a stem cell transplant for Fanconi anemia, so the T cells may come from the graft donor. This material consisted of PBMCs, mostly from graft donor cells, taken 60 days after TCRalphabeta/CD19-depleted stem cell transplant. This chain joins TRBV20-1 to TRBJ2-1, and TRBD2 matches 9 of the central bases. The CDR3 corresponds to CSAREPGLASDEQFF. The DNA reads TGCAGTGCTAGGGAACCGGGACTAGCATCGGATGAGCAGTTCTTC.